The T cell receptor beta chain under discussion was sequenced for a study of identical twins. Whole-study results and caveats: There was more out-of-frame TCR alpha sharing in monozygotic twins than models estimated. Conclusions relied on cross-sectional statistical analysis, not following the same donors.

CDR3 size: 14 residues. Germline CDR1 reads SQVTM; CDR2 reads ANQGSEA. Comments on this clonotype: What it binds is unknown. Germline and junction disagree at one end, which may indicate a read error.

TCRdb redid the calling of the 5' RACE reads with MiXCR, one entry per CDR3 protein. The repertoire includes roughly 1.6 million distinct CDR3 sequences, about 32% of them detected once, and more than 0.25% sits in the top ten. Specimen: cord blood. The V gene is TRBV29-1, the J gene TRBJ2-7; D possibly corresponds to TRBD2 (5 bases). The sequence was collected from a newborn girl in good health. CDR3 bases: TGCAGCGTGGTTCGGGCTGCTAGCTCCTACGGGCAGTACTTC. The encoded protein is CSVVRAASSYGQYF.